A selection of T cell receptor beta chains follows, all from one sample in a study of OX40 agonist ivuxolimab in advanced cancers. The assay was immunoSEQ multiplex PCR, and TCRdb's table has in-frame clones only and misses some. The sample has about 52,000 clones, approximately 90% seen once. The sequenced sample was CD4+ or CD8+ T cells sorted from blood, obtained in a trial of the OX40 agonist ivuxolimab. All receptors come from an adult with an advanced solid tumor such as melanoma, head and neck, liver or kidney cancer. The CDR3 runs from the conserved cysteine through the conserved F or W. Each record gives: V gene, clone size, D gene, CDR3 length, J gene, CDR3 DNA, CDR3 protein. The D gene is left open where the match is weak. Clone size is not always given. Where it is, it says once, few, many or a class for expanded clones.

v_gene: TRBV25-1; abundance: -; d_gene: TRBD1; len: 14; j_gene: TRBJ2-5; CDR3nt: TGTGCCAGCAGTGAACCGGACAGGTCTGAGACCCAGTACTTC; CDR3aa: CASSEPDRSETQYF
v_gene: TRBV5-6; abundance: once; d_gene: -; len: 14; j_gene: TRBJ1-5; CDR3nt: TGTGCCAGCAGCTGGGGGGAGGGCAATCAGCCCCAGCATTTT; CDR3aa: CASSWGEGNQPQHF
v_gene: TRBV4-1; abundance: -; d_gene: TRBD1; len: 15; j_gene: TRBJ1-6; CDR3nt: TGCGCCAGCAGCCAACCTCAGGGGGCTGATTCACCCCTCCACTTT; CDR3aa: CASSQPQGADSPLHF
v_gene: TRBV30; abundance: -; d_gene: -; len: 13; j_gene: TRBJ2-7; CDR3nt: TGTGCCTGGAACCACGGCGACTCCTACGAGCAGTACTTC; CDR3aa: CAWNHGDSYEQYF
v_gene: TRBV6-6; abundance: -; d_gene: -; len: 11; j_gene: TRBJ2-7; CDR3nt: TGTGCCAGCAGTACGTCCTACGAGCAGTACTTC; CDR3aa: CASSTSYEQYF
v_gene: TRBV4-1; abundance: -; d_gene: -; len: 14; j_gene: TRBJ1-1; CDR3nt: TGCGCCAGCAGCCAAGTGGACAGTTTCTCTGAAGCTTTCTTT; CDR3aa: CASSQVDSFSEAFF
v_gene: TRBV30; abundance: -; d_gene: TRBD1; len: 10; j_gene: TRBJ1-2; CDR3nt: TGTGCCTGGAGGACAGGGTCCTACACCTTC; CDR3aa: CAWRTGSYTF
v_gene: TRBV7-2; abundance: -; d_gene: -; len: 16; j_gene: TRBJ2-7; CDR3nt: TGTGCCAGCAGCTTATCGTACCGGGATATCGGGTTCGAGCAGTACTTC; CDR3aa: CASSLSYRDIGFEQYF
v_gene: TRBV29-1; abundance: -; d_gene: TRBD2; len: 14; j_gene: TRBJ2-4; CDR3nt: TGCAGCGTCGGGGGACTAGATAGCAAAAACATTCAGTACTTC; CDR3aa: CSVGGLDSKNIQYF
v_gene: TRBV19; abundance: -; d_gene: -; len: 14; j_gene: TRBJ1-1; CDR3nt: TGTGCCAGTAGTATCTGGAGGGGGAACACTGAAGCTTTCTTT; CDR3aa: CASSIWRGNTEAFF
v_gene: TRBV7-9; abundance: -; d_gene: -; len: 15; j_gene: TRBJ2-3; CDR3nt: TGTGCCAGCAGCCCGGGGGCCCGTAGCACAGATACGCAGTATTTT; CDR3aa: CASSPGARSTDTQYF
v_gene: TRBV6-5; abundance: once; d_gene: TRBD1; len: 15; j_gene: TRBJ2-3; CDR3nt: TGTGCCAGCAGTCGACAGGGGGCTAGCACAGATACGCAGTATTTT; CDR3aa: CASSRQGASTDTQYF
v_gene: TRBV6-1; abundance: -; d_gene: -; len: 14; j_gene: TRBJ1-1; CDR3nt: TGTGCCAGCAGTGGGGGAGGGTTGAACACTGAAGCTTTCTTT; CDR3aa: CASSGGGLNTEAFF
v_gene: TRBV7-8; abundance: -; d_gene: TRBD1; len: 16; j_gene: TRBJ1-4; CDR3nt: TGTGCCAGCAGCCCACTATTAGGGACAGTGGATCAAAAACTGTTTTTT; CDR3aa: CASSPLLGTVDQKLFF
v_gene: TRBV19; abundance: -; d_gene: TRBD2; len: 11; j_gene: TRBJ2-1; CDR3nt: TGTGCCACTAGCGGGTACAATGAGCAGTTCTTC; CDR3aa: CATSGYNEQFF
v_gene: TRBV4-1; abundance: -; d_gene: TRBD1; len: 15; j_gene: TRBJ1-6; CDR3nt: TGCGCCAGCAGCCAAGATCGGGGACAGGTCCAACCCCTCCACTTT; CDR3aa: CASSQDRGQVQPLHF
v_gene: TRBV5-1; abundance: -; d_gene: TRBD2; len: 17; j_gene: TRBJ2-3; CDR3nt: TGCGCCAGCAGCTTGGGCCCGGGACTACAGATCACAGATACGCAGTATTTT; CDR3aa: CASSLGPGLQITDTQYF
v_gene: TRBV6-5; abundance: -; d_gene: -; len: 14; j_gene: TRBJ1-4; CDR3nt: TGTGCCAGCAGGGAATTTCAAACTAATGAAAAACTGTTTTTT; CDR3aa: CASREFQTNEKLFF
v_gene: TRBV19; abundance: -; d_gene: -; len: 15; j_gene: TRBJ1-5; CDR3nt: TGTGCCAGTAGTATAGGGGCCTATAGCAATCAGCCCCAGCATTTT; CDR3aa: CASSIGAYSNQPQHF
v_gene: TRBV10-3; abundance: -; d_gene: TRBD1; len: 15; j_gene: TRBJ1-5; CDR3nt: TGTGCCATCAGTGATGGGACAGGGCCTAATCAGCCCCAGCATTTT; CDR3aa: CAISDGTGPNQPQHF
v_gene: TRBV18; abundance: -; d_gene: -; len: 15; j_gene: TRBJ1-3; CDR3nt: TGTGCCAGCTCGCTGGACGTACCCTCTGGAAACACCATATATTTT; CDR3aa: CASSLDVPSGNTIYF
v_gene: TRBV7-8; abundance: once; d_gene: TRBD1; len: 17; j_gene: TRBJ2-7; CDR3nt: TGTGCCAGCAGCCAATACCCGAGGGGGCAAAAGAATTCCGAGCAGTACTTC; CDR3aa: CASSQYPRGQKNSEQYF
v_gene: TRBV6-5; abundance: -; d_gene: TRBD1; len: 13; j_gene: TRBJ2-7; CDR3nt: TGTGCCAGCAGCCACGGGACAGGCTACGAGCAGTACTTC; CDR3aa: CASSHGTGYEQYF
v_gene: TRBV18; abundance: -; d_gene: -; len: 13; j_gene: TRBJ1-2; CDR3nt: TGTGCCAGCTCAGAAGGAGATAACTATGGCTACACCTTC; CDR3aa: CASSEGDNYGYTF
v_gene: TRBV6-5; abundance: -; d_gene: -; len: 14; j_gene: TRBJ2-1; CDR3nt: TGTGCCAGCAGTTCTAGTGAATCCTACAATGAGCAGTTCTTC; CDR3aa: CASSSSESYNEQFF
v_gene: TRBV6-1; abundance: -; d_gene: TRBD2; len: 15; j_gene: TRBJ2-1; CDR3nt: TGTGCCAGCAGTGAAAGCGGGGGGGCCTTTGATGAGCAGTTCTTC; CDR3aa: CASSESGGAFDEQFF
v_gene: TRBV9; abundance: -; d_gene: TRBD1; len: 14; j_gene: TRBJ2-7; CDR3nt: TGTGCCAGCAGCGTAGGGGACAGTACCTACGAGCAGTACTTC; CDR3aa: CASSVGDSTYEQYF
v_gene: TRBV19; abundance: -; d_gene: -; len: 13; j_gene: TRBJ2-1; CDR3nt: TGTGCCAGTAGTATATTCAGGTACAATGAGCAGTTCTTC; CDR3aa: CASSIFRYNEQFF
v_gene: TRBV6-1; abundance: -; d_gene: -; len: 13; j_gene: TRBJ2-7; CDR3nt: TGTGCCAGCAGCCACGGATCCTCCTACGAGCAGTACTTC; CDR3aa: CASSHGSSYEQYF
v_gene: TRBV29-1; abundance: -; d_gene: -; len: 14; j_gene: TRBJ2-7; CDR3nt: TGCAGCGTTGAAGATCGAGCAGGGCTCTACGAGCAGTACTTC; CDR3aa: CSVEDRAGLYEQYF
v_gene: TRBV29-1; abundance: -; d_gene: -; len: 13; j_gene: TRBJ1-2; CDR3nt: TGCAGCGTTGAAGATCAAGGGTACTATGGCTACACCTTC; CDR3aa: CSVEDQGYYGYTF
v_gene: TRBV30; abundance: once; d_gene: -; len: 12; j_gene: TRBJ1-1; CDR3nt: TGTGCCTGGAGTGGTGGGACCACTGAAGCTTTCTTT; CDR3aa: CAWSGGTTEAFF
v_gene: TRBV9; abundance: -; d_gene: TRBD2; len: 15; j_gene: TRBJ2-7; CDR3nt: TGTGCCAGCAGCCCCCAAGGCGGGGGTACCTACGAGCAGTACTTC; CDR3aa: CASSPQGGGTYEQYF